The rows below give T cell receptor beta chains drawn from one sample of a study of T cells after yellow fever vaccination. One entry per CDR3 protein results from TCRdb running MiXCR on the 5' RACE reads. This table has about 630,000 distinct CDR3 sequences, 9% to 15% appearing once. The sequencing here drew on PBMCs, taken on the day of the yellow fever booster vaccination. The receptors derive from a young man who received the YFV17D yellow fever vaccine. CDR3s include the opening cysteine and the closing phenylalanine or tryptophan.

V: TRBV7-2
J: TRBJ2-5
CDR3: CASTWVAGGGETQYF

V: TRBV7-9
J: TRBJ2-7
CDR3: CASSLGLPGSYEQYF

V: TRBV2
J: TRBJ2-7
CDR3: CASNPNGLSSYEQYF

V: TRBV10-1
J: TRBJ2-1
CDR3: CASSRAAGNEQFF

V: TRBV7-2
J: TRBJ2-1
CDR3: CASTPGQGFNEQFF

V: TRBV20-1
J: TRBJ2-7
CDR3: CSAPGQGAYEQYF

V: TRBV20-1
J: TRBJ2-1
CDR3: CSARQGRGENEQFF

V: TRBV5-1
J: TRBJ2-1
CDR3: CASSLTGGLDEQFF

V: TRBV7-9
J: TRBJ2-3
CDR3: CASSPQWQGAGTDTQYF

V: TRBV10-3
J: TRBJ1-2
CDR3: CAISESGTGLSYTF

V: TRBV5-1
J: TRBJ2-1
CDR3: CASSQGDAGLYNEQFF

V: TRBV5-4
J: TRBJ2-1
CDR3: CASSPEWGSSYNEQFF

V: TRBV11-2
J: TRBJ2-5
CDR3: CASSQAVRETQYF

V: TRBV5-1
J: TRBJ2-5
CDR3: CASSPSGTQETQYF

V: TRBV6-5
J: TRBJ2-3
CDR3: CASSYSLSITDTQYF

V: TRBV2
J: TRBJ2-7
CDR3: CAANTDTTYEQYF

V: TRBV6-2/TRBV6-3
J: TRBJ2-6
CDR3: CASSWKRGSGANVLTF

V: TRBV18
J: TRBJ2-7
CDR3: CASSPIAGENEQYF

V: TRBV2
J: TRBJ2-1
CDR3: CASSEIRSSYNEQFF

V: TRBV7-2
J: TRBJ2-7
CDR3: CASSLEPQYEQYF

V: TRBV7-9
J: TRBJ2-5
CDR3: CASSIGKETQYF

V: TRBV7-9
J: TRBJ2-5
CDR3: CASSLAHGSGTQYF

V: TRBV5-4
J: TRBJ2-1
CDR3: CASSRDRRDEQFF

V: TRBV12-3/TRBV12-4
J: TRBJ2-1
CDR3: CASSFGTEGLSSYNEQFF

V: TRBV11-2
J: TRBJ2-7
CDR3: CASSLKARDGEQYF

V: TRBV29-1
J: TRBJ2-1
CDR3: CSVGSGSGEFF

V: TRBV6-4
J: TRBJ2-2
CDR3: CASRTNGDTGELFF

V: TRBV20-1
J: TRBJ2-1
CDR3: CSAPVAGGFNNEQFF

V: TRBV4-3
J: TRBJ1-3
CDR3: CASSQDVRGLNTIYF

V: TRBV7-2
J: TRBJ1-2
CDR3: CASSAGGQSYGYTF

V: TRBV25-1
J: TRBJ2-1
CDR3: CASSELGSGAYNEQFF

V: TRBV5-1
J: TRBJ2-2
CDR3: CASSWRPGQSNTGELFF

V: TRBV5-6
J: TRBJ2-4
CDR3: CASSTVGRTEKNIQYF

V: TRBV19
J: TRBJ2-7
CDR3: CASSMSPVQLYEQYF

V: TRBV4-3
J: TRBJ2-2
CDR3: CASSQDVGELFF

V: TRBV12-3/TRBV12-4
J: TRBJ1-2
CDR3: CASSHSRSGYGYTF

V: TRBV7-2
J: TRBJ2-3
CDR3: CASSLAPGTSGGWVDTQYF

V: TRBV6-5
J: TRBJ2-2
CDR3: CASRSGGELFF

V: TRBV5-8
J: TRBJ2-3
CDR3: CASSGGTSGITDTQYF

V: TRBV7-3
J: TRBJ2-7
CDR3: CASSSEGVGSYEQYF

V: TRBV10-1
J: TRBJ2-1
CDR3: CASSDRVRTGTNNEQFF

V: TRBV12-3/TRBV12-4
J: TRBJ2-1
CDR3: CASSPMDEQFF

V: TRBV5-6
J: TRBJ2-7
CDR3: CASSPPYGEQYF

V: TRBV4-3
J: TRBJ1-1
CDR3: CASSQDGQGTTEAFF

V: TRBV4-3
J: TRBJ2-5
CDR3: CASSGLAGSGETQYF

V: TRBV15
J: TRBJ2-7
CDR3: CATSRDLARYEQYF

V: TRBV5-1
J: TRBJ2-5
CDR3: CASSWTDPLETQYF

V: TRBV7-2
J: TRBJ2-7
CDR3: CASRRSGNSYEQYF

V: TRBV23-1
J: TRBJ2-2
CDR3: CASSKTGGKRPGLATNTGELFF

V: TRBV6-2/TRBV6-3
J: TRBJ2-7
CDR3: CASSYDTSGAYEQYF

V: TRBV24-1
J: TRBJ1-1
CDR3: CATSDSSDGEAFF

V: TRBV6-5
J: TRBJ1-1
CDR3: CASSYSGQWENTEAFF

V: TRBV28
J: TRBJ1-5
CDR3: CASSSRTSISPSNF

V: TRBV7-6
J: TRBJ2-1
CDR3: CASSSLGLAGGQTNNEQFF

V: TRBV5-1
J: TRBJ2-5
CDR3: CASSLHRGDETQYF

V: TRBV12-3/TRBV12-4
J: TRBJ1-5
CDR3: CASSLGNRQPQHF

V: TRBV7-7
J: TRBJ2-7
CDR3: CASSPTTGTTPYEQYF